Sequencing of this TCR beta chain was carried out in a study of early T cells in non-severe SARS-CoV-2 infection. Study in general: Sequencing used unsorted whole-blood bulk RNA, so chains lack pairing.

Individual cDNA molecules each received unique molecular identifiers attached to them. TCRdb redid the calling of the 5' RACE reads with MiXCR, one entry per CDR3 protein. The sample shows 55,000 to 85,000 distinct CDR3 sequences, 9% to 10% of them seen only once. Notes on the study in general: Database matching using VDJdb favored anti-spike CD8 responses, with private and CD4 specificities left missing.

Trimming left V 7 bases short and J 1 base short, with 13 bases between. This CDR3 has 14 amino acids. CDR1 is SNHLY and CDR2 is FYNNEI in the germline V gene. Regarding this clonotype: The antigen is undetermined.

The source was whole blood, collected at baseline. The genes are TRBV2 and TRBJ1-1; D might be TRBD1 (5 bases). This receptor was obtained from an adult who was a healthcare worker with PCR-confirmed SARS-CoV-2 infection or an uninfected control (not recorded which). CDR3 sequence (DNA): TGTGCCAGCACCACCCCCCAGGGGAACACTGAAGCTTTCTTT. As protein: CASTTPQGNTEAFF.